The clone carrying this T cell receptor (beta chain) was seen just once. Its cognate antigen is unknown. These data are taken from a study of cytomegalovirus exposure and HLA in healthy donors. Study observations and caveats: Later on, an analysis tied over 15,000 TCR beta sequences to HLA alleles at 0.05 false discovery rate. In vitro experiments confirmed that three CMV-associated chains were specific for CMV antigens. Some V segments, including TRBV6-2 and TRBV6-3, were excluded as indistinguishable.

The PCR was carried out with 60 Vbeta primers and 13 Jbeta primers. Only in-frame clones appear in the TCRdb table, and some are missing; sequencing was by immunoSEQ multiplex PCR. The table has about 160,000 clones, 80% to 90% seen once. Unrecorded immune exposures were likely, despite nominal health at sampling. Germline trimming cut 6 bases from V and 10 bases from J; bases unmatched to any gene: 7. Per germline, CDR1 MNHEY and CDR2 SVGAGI. CDR3 length: 14 amino acids. V gene TRBV6-5 combines with J gene TRBJ1-6; 9 bases agree with TRBD1. Sequencing used PBMCs. The receptor comes from a woman aged 18 to 35 in good health and CMV-seronegative. For the CDR3, the DNA is TGTGCCAGCAGCACTGGGACAGGGTGGTCACCCCTCCACTTT. Protein: CASSTGTGWSPLHF.